A single T cell receptor beta chain is shown here with its context. The CDR3 contains 14 residues. V lost 3 bases and J lost 1, with 9 bases in between. Per germline, CDR1 SGHRS and CDR2 YFSETQ. These data belong to a study of blood T cell repertoires in COVID-19. The overall study: COVID-19 samples from acute and convalescent phases originated in the United States, Italy and Spain. Sources were T cells, B-cell-depleted T cells, or PBMCs; the material itself was cDNA or gDNA.

The authors' processing: Amplification of reference gene primers provided the estimated nucleated cell counts. The protocol was immunoSEQ multiplex PCR, while the TCRdb copy is restricted to in-frame clones and leaves out a portion. That table supplies the V and J calls and clone size; D and trimming were determined from the DNA. Counted here are over 200,000 clones, approximately 82% occurring once; the ten biggest clones make up 7.5% to 9%. The chain employs TRBV5-1 and TRBJ2-3; TRBD1 might be the D (6 bases). Sequenced material: peripheral blood. The clonotype was recovered from a woman aged 50 to 60 with acute or convalescent COVID-19. DNA of the CDR3: TGCGCCAGCAGCTGGGACACAGGCACAGATACGCAGTATTTT. Its protein is CASSWDTGTDTQYF.